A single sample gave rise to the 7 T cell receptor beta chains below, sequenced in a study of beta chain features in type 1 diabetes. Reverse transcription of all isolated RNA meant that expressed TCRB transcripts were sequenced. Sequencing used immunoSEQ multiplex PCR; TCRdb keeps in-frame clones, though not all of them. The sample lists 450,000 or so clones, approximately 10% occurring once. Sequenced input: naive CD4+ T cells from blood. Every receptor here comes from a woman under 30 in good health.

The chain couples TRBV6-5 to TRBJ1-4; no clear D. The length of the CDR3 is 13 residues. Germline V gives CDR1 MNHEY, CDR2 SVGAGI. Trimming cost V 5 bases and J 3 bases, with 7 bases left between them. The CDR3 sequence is CASSEVANEKLFF. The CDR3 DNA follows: TGTGCCAGCAGTGAAGTGGCTAATGAAAAACTGTTTTTT.

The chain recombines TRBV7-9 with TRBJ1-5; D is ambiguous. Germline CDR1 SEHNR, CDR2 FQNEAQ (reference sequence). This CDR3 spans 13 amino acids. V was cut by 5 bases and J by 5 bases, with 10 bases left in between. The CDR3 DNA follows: TGTGCCAGCAGCAAGGGAAACGATCAGCCCCAGCATTTT. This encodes CASSKGNDQPQHF.

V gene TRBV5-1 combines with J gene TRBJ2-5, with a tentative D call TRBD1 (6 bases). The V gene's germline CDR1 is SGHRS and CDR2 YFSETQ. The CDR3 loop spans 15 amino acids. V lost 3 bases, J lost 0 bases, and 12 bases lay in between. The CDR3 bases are TGCGCCAGCAGCTCGCGGACAGCGTACCAAGAGACCCAGTACTTC. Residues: CASSSRTAYQETQYF.

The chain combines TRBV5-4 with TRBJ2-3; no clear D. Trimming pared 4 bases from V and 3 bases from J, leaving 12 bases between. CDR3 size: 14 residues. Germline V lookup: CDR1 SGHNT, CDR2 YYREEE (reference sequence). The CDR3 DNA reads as TGTGCCAGCAGCCCGCGGCAGCCTACAGATACGCAGTATTTT. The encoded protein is CASSPRQPTDTQYF.

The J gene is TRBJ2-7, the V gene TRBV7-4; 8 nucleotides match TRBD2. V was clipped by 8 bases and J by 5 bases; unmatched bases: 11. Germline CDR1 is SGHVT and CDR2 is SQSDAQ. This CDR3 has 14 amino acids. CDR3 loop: CASGGRTSLDEQYV. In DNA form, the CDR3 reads TGTGCCAGCGGTGGTCGGACTAGCCTCGACGAGCAGTACGTC.

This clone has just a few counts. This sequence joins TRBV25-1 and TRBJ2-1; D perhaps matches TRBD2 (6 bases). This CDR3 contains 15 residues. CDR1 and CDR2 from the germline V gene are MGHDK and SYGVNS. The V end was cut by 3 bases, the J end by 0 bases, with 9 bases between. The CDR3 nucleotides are TGTGCCAGCAGTGATGTGCGGGACTCCTACAATGAGCAGTTCTTC. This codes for CASSDVRDSYNEQFF.

The CDR3, as DNA: TGCGCCAGCAGCTTCGGGACTAGCGGTCAAGAGACCCAGTACTTC. Translated: CASSFGTSGQETQYF. This sequence joins TRBV5-1 and TRBJ2-5; 11 bases are a match to TRBD2. The J segment lost 2 bases and the V segment lost 2 bases, leaving 2 bases of the junction unmatched. The CDR3 contains 15 residues. Germline CDR1 is SGHRS and CDR2 is YFSETQ.